This T cell receptor beta chain was captured by sequencing in a study of cytomegalovirus exposure and HLA in healthy donors. It was with 60 Vbeta and 13 Jbeta primers that the PCR ran. Profiled with immunoSEQ multiplex PCR; TCRdb holds only in-frame clones, not every one. The table records fewer than 200,000 clones, roughly 81% of them present only once. Trimming took 10 bases from V and 5 from J; bases not matched to a gene: 4. In germline, CDR1 is MNHNS, CDR2 SASEGT. The CDR3 has 11 residues. Sequenced material: PBMCs. The origin of this receptor is a man between 18 and 29 years old in good health and CMV-seropositive. The chain employs TRBV6-1 and TRBJ2-7, with 8 bases fitting TRBD1. CDR3 protein: CAIRTGNEQYF. CDR3 sequence (DNA): TGTGCCATCCGGACAGGGAACGAGCAGTACTTC.